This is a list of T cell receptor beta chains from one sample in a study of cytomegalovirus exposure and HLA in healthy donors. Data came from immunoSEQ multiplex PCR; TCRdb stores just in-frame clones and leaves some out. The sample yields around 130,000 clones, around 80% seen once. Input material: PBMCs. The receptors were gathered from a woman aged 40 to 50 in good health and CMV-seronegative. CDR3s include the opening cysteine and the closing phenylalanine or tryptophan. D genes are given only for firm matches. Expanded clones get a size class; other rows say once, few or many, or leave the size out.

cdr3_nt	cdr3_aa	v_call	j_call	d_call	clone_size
TGTGCCAGCAGGATCAGGGGAGACACTGAAGCTTTCTTT	CASRIRGDTEAFF	TRBV2	TRBJ1-1	-	few
TGTGCCAGCAGTGTCGGGACAGGGTTCACAGAGACCCAGTACTTC	CASSVGTGFTETQYF	TRBV28	TRBJ2-5	TRBD1	once
TGCGCCAGCAGCGACCGGGACAGGGGATGGGGTCAGCCCCAGCATTTT	CASSDRDRGWGQPQHF	TRBV4-1	TRBJ1-5	TRBD1	-
TGTGCCAGCAGCTCCCGGGACAGGGAAGAGACCCAGTACTTC	CASSSRDREETQYF	TRBV7-2	TRBJ2-5	TRBD1	-
TGTGCCAGCAGCTTGACGGACAGGGCCTACGAGCAGTACTTC	CASSLTDRAYEQYF	TRBV5-6	TRBJ2-7	TRBD1	-
TGCGCCAGCACCCGGTGGGGGACTAGAGACTACGAGCAGTACTTC	CASTRWGTRDYEQYF	TRBV5-1	TRBJ2-7	TRBD2	-
TGTGCCAGCAGCTATGGAGGTAATGGCTACACCTTC	CASSYGGNGYTF	TRBV5-6	TRBJ1-2	-	-
TGCGCCAGCAGCTCCTGGGGAGGCGGGGCCACCTACGAGCAGTACTTC	CASSSWGGGATYEQYF	TRBV5-1	TRBJ2-7	-	-
TGCGCCAGCAGCTTGGGCGGGGGCTGGAACACCGGGGAGCTGTTTTTT	CASSLGGGWNTGELFF	TRBV5-1	TRBJ2-2	-	-
TGTGCCTGGAGTCCGCAGGGGAGACAGGACTATGGCTACACCTTC	CAWSPQGRQDYGYTF	TRBV30	TRBJ1-2	-	-
TGTGCCAGCACCATTACCGGGGAGCTGTTTTTT	CASTITGELFF	TRBV2	TRBJ2-2	-	-
TGTGCCAGCCGACAGGGCGGAGGTAACACTGAAGCTTTCTTT	CASRQGGGNTEAFF	TRBV18	TRBJ1-1	TRBD1	-
TGTGCCAGCAGCTCAATAGACAGGGATGGGGAGACCCAGTACTTC	CASSSIDRDGETQYF	TRBV7-6	TRBJ2-5	TRBD1	-
TGTGCCAGCAGCTCAGGACAGGGAGGACTCACCGGGGAGCTGTTTTTT	CASSSGQGGLTGELFF	TRBV7-3	TRBJ2-2	TRBD1	-
TGTGCCAGTAGTATCAGAGGGGGAAATAATTCACCCCTCCACTTT	CASSIRGGNNSPLHF	TRBV19	TRBJ1-6	-	-
TGCGCCAGCAGTGAGTCGTCGGGGAACACTGAAGCTTTCTTT	CASSESSGNTEAFF	TRBV10-1	TRBJ1-1	-	once
TGCAGCGCCGACAGGGACTACAATGAGCAGTTCTTC	CSADRDYNEQFF	TRBV29-1	TRBJ2-1	TRBD1	once
TGTGCCAGCAGCCCGGACAGCGCCTTGGTAAGGGCCAACGGCCTGACTTTC	CASSPDSALVRANGLTF	TRBV2	TRBJ2-6	-	-
TGTGCCAGCAGCTTAGGAGTCAGCGGGTCTATAACAGATACGCAGTATTTT	CASSLGVSGSITDTQYF	TRBV7-9	TRBJ2-3	-	-
TGTGCCAGCAGTAGGGACAGGCGAAACACCGGGGAGCTGTTTTTT	CASSRDRRNTGELFF	TRBV2	TRBJ2-2	TRBD1	-
TGTGCCAGCAGCTCGAGGACTAGCGGGAGACCCACAGATACGCAGTATTTT	CASSSRTSGRPTDTQYF	TRBV13	TRBJ2-3	TRBD2	-
TGCGCCAGCAGCCAAGATAGCGAGGAGACGGCCTACGAGCAGTACTTC	CASSQDSEETAYEQYF	TRBV4-1	TRBJ2-7	-	-
TGTGCCAGCAGCTTCCAACAGGATCAGCCCCAGCATTTT	CASSFQQDQPQHF	TRBV7-6	TRBJ1-5	-	-
TGTGCCATCTCCTCAGCGGGGGGCTACGAGCAGTACTTC	CAISSAGGYEQYF	TRBV2	TRBJ2-7	TRBD2	-
TGTGCCAGCAGCGATCATAGGCAGTTCTTC	CASSDHRQFF	TRBV28	TRBJ2-1	-	-
TGCGCCAGCAGCCCCTCGGGGATTTACGAAGCTTTCTTT	CASSPSGIYEAFF	TRBV10-1	TRBJ1-1	-	-
TGTGCCAGCAGGGGGAGTGGGCGGGACTACGAGCAGTACTTC	CASRGSGRDYEQYF	TRBV28	TRBJ2-7	-	-
TGTGCCAGCAGCTTCTGGCTAGCGGAACCCTACGAGCAGTACTTC	CASSFWLAEPYEQYF	TRBV11-2	TRBJ2-7	TRBD2	-
TGTGCCAGCAGTTACATCGTGGGGCGGGGGGAGACCCAGTACTTC	CASSYIVGRGETQYF	TRBV6-6	TRBJ2-5	TRBD2	-
TGTGCCAGCAGCCCAATCGGACAGGCGACTCAAGAGACCCAGTACTTC	CASSPIGQATQETQYF	TRBV4-2	TRBJ2-5	TRBD1	-
TGTGCCAGCAGTGACGGACAGGTAGCTCCCCAAAACATTCAGTACTTC	CASSDGQVAPQNIQYF	TRBV6-4	TRBJ2-4	TRBD1	-
TGTGCCTGGAGTCTTCACAGGTCTAACTATGGCTACACCTTC	CAWSLHRSNYGYTF	TRBV30	TRBJ1-2	-	-
TGTGCCAGCAGCCAGGACAGGGGCTATGGCTACACCTTC	CASSQDRGYGYTF	TRBV27	TRBJ1-2	TRBD1	-
TGTGCCAGCAGCCGAACTAGCGAACAGTTCTTC	CASSRTSEQFF	TRBV14	TRBJ2-1	TRBD2	-
TGTGCCAGCTGCCGGGGGGTCTACGAGCAGTACTTC	CASCRGVYEQYF	TRBV6-1	TRBJ2-7	TRBD2	-
TGCGCCAGCAGCGCGGGACTCATCCGCTCTGGAAACACCATATATTTT	CASSAGLIRSGNTIYF	TRBV5-1	TRBJ1-3	-	-
TGTGCCACCATCGGGACTCCCAATGAGCAGTTCTTC	CATIGTPNEQFF	TRBV10-3	TRBJ2-1	-	-
TGTGCCAGCAGCTTGGGTAGCGGGGGCCATAACGAGCAGTACTTC	CASSLGSGGHNEQYF	TRBV11-1	TRBJ2-7	TRBD2	-
TGTGCCAGCTCACCCTCAGGGGCAGGGAATCAGCCCCAGCATTTT	CASSPSGAGNQPQHF	TRBV18	TRBJ1-5	-	-
TGTGCCAGCAGTGAGTTGAGCTCCTATAATTCACCCCTCCACTTT	CASSELSSYNSPLHF	TRBV2	TRBJ1-6	-	-
TGCGCCAGCAGCTTGGGGCTAGCGGGGGGCGGGAATGAGCAGTTCTTC	CASSLGLAGGGNEQFF	TRBV5-1	TRBJ2-1	TRBD2	-
TGTGCCAGCAGTGCGGTCCGGGGCCAAGAGACCCAGTACTTC	CASSAVRGQETQYF	TRBV2	TRBJ2-5	-	-
TGTGCCAGCAGTTCCGTCCAGGGGGCCAATTTATACAATGAGCAGTTCTTC	CASSSVQGANLYNEQFF	TRBV28	TRBJ2-1	TRBD1	-
TGTGCCAGCTCCTACCCGGGGGGTGATACGCAGTATTTT	CASSYPGGDTQYF	TRBV6-1	TRBJ2-3	TRBD2	-
TGTGCCAGCAGCGACAGACTAGCGGGAGGGTATGAGCAGTTCTTC	CASSDRLAGGYEQFF	TRBV9	TRBJ2-1	TRBD2	-
TGTGCCTGCTCGAGGCAGGGGAACACTGAAGCTTTCTTT	CACSRQGNTEAFF	TRBV30	TRBJ1-1	-	-
TGTGCCAGCAGCGAACGGGGGGCTCACAATGAGCAGTTCTTC	CASSERGAHNEQFF	TRBV9	TRBJ2-1	-	-
TGTGCCAGCCGGGGGAGGGTGAACACCGGGGAGCTGTTTTTT	CASRGRVNTGELFF	TRBV6-6	TRBJ2-2	TRBD2	-
TGTGCCAGCAGCCAAGCCTCGCTAGCGGGACAAGAGACCCAGTACTTC	CASSQASLAGQETQYF	TRBV14	TRBJ2-5	TRBD2	-
TGTGCCAGCAGCGTGGGGGACAGCTACGAGCAGTACTTC	CASSVGDSYEQYF	TRBV9	TRBJ2-7	TRBD1	-
TGTGCCAGCAGTGAAGGACTAACTAACTATGGCTACACCTTC	CASSEGLTNYGYTF	TRBV2	TRBJ1-2	-	-
TGCGCCAGCAGCCTAGCGGGAGGGCTAGAGACAGATACGCAGTATTTT	CASSLAGGLETDTQYF	TRBV5-1	TRBJ2-3	TRBD2	few
TGTGCCAGCAGTGAAAGCGGGCCCCGGGGAGCTTTCTTT	CASSESGPRGAFF	TRBV6-5	TRBJ1-1	-	-
TGTGCCAGCAGTGCCGACCAGGCTAGGGCCAACGTCCTGACTTTC	CASSADQARANVLTF	TRBV6-1	TRBJ2-6	-	-
TGTGCCAGCAGTCTAGAGGTGGGACAGGGGGCGGTGGGGGGCAATTCACCCCTCCACTTT	CASSLEVGQGAVGGNSPLHF	TRBV27	TRBJ1-6	TRBD1	once
TGTGCCAGCAGCCCTAAGGGGGGGGACTCTGGAAACACCATATATTTT	CASSPKGGDSGNTIYF	TRBV7-9	TRBJ1-3	-	-
TGTGCCAGCAGTTTATTAGGGGTCCCAAACACTGAAGCTTTCTTT	CASSLLGVPNTEAFF	TRBV27	TRBJ1-1	-	few